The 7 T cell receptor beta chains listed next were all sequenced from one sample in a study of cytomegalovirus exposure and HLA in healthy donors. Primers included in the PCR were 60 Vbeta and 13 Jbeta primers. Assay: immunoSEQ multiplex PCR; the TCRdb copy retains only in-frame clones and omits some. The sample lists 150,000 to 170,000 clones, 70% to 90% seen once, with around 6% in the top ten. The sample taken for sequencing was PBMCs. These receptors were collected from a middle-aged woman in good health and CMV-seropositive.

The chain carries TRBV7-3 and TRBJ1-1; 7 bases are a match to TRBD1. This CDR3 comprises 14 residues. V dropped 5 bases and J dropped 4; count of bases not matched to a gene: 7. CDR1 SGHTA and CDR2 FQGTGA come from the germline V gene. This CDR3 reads CASSRSTGSTEAFF. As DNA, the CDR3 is TGTGCCAGCAGCCGCTCGACAGGGAGCACTGAAGCTTTCTTT. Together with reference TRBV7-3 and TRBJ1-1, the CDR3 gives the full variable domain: GAGVSQTPSNKVTEKGKYVELRCDPISGHTALYWYRQSLGQGPEFLIYFQGTGAADDSGLPNDRFFAVRPEGSVSTLKIQRTERGDSAVYLCASSRSTGSTEAFFGQGTRLTVV.

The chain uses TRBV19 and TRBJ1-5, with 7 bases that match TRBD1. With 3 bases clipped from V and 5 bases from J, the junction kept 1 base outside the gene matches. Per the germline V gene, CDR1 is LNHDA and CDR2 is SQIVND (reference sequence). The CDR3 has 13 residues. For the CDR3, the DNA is TGTGCCAGTAGTATCAGGGGGGATCAGCCCCAGCATTTT. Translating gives CASSIRGDQPQHF.

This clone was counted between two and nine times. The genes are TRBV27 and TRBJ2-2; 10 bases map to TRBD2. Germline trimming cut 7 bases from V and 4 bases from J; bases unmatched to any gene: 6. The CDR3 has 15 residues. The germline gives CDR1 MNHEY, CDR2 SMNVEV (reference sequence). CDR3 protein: CASKVLAGVTGELFF. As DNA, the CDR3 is TGTGCCAGCAAGGTTCTAGCGGGAGTCACCGGGGAGCTGTTTTTT.

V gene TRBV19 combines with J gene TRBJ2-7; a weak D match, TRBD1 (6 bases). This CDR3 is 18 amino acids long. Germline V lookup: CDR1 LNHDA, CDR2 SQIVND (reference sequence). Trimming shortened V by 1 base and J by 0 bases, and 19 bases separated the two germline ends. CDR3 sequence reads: CASSIVSSGAFTSYEQYF. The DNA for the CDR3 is TGTGCCAGTAGTATAGTTAGCTCAGGGGCGTTTACCTCCTACGAGCAGTACTTC.

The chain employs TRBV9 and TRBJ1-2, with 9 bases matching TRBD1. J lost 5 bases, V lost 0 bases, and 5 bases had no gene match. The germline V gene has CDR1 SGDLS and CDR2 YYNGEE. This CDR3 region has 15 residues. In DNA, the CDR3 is TGTGCCAGCAGCGTAGACGGGACAGGGAGATATGGCTACACCTTC. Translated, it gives CASSVDGTGRYGYTF.

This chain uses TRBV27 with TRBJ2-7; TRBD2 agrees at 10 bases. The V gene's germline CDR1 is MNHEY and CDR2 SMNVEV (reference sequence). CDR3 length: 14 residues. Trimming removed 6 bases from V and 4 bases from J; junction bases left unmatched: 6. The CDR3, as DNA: TGTGCCAGCAGGTCCGGGACTAGCGCGTACGAGCAGTACTTC. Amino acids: CASRSGTSAYEQYF.

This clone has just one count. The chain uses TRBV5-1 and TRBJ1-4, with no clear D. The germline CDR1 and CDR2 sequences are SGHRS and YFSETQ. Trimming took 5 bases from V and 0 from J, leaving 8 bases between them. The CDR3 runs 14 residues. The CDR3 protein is CASRSVATNEKLFF. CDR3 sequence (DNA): TGCGCCAGCAGATCAGTTGCAACTAATGAAAAACTGTTTTTT. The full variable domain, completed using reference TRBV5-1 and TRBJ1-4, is KAGVTQTPRYLIKTRGQQVTLSCSPISGHRSVSWYQQTPGQGLQFLFEYFSETQRNKGNFPGRFSGRQFSNSRSEMNVSTLELGDSALYLCASRSVATNEKLFFGSGTQLSVL.